This T cell receptor (beta chain) is from a study of blood T cell repertoires in COVID-19. Across the study: From the United States, Italy and Spain came samples of acute and convalescent COVID-19. Sources were T cells, B-cell-depleted T cells, or PBMCs; the material itself was cDNA or gDNA.

Germline V gene lookup returns CDR1 SGHRS and CDR2 YFSETQ. The CDR3 is 17 amino acids. V shed 0 bases, J shed 5 bases, and the junction held 8 bases outside the gene matches. Per the study methods: Using reference gene primer amplification, nucleated cell counts were estimated. Sequencing was performed with immunoSEQ multiplex PCR; in TCRdb, only in-frame clones are kept and a portion is missing. D and trimming were read from the DNA, whereas the V and J calls and clone size are those reported in that table. Altogether some 150,000 clones are present, about four fifths being singletons, with the ten largest covering 4%.

This clonotype was sampled from an older woman with acute or convalescent COVID-19. The material sequenced was peripheral blood. The chain combines TRBV5-1 with TRBJ2-1; 10 nucleotides match TRBD2. Written as DNA, the CDR3 is TGCGCCAGCAGCTTGGTTCTAGCGGGAGACGGCCACAATGAGCAGTTCTTC. Encoded protein: CASSLVLAGDGHNEQFF.